A single sample gave rise to the 9 T cell receptor beta chains below, sequenced in a study of Tregs in tolerant kidney transplant recipients. Sequencing used immunoSEQ multiplex PCR; TCRdb keeps in-frame clones, though not all of them. The sample contains some 55,000 clones, over 75% of which appear only once. This material consisted of Tregs from blood, taken before the transplant. The receptor source for this set is a human donor who received a combined kidney and bone marrow transplant.

Only a few counts were recorded for this clone. The chain uses TRBV7-8 and TRBJ2-7; TRBD1 matches 8 bases. J was trimmed by 7 bases and V by 5 bases; bases with no gene match: 10. The CDR3 sequence is 14 residues long. Germline values: CDR1 SGHVS, CDR2 FQNEAQ. CDR3 coding DNA: TGTGCCAGCAGCCCCGGACAGGGTTGGGGGGAGCAGTACTTC. Amino acids: CASSPGQGWGEQYF. The full variable domain, completed using reference TRBV7-8 and TRBJ2-7, is GAGVSQSPRYKVAKRGQDVALRCDPISGHVSLFWYQQALGQGPEFLTYFQNEAQLDKSGLPSDRFFAERPEGSVSTLKIQRTQQEDSAVYLCASSPGQGWGEQYFGPGTRLTVT.

The chain is built from TRBV6-5 and TRBJ1-2, with TRBD1 matching 10 bases. Per the germline V gene, CDR1 is MNHEY and CDR2 is SVGAGI. The V and J ends lost 6 bases and 9 bases, in that order; junction bases with no gene match: 10. The CDR3 has 14 amino acids. The CDR3 protein is CASSQTRQGASYTF. CDR3 nucleotides: TGTGCCAGCAGCCAAACCCGACAGGGGGCCAGCTACACCTTC.

The chain joins TRBV28 to TRBJ1-2; 7 bases are shared with TRBD1. The V and J ends lost 5 bases and 2 bases, in that order; junction bases with no gene match: 5. This CDR3 is 14 amino acids long. Germline V gene data show CDR1 as MDHEN and CDR2 as SYDVKM. The CDR3 nucleotides read TGTGCCAGCAGTCTGGACAGGTTGAACTATGGCTACACCTTC. This encodes CASSLDRLNYGYTF.

This chain connects TRBV7-2 to TRBJ2-1; TRBD1 matches at 7 bases. The CDR3 loop spans 14 amino acids. Germline V gives CDR1 SGHTA, CDR2 FQGNSA. The ends lost 5 bases at V and 12 bases at J; junction bases unmatched: 13. The CDR3 region has the DNA TGTGCCAGCAGCACCAGGGGGAGATTATTTGTGCAGTTCTTC. Translation: CASSTRGRLFVQFF. The whole variable domain, remainder taken from reference TRBV7-2 and TRBJ2-1, is GAGVSQSPSNKVTEKGKDVELRCDPISGHTALYWYRQSLGQGLEFLIYFQGNSAPDKSGLPSDRFSAERTGGSVSTLTIQRTQQEDSAVYLCASSTRGRLFVQFFGPGTRLTVL.

This chain uses TRBV5-1 with TRBJ2-2; D is uncertain. V dropped 3 bases and J dropped 7 bases, with 13 bases sitting between them. Germline V gene sequence: CDR1 SGHRS, CDR2 YFSETQ. This CDR3 spans 14 amino acids. CDR3: CASSSDPRVGELFF. In DNA form, the CDR3 reads TGCGCCAGCAGCTCTGACCCTAGAGTCGGGGAGCTGTTTTTT.

The rearrangement links TRBV6-6 to TRBJ1-1; 9 nucleotides match TRBD1. Germline CDR1 and CDR2: MNHNY and SVGAGI (reference sequence). Unmatched junction bases numbered 4, after V lost 6 bases and J lost 2 bases. The CDR3 is made up of 14 amino acids. CDR3 amino acids: CASRLQGANTEAFF. CDR3 nucleotide sequence: TGTGCCAGCAGGCTACAGGGGGCTAACACTGAAGCTTTCTTT.

The chain employs TRBV18 and TRBJ1-1; TRBD1 aligns across 7 bases. Germline CDR1 and CDR2: KGHSH and LQKENI. CDR3 size: 14 residues. Trimming removed 3 bases from V and 3 bases from J; junction bases left unmatched: 4. The CDR3 protein is CASSPSGGDTEAFF. CDR3 DNA sequence: TGTGCCAGCTCACCCTCAGGGGGGGACACTGAAGCTTTCTTT.

This sequence joins TRBV7-9 and TRBJ2-1; D is perhaps TRBD2 (5 bases). CDR1 SEHNR and CDR2 FQNEAQ come from the germline V gene (reference sequence). The germline V and J ends were trimmed by 1 base and 8 bases, with 15 bases remaining between them. CDR3 length: 15 residues. The CDR3 coding sequence is TGTGCCAGCAGCTTAGACCAAGTTCGTAGCGATGAGCAGTTCTTC. Encoded protein: CASSLDQVRSDEQFF.

The V call is TRBV5-4, the J call TRBJ1-1, with D possibly matching TRBD1 (6 bases). V lost 1 base to trimming and J lost 3 bases, with 16 bases between them. The CDR3 length is 16 residues. Per the germline V gene, CDR1 is SGHNT and CDR2 is YYREEE (reference sequence). The CDR3 DNA reads as TGTGCCAGCAGCTTGCGAAAAGGGGGATGGGACACTGAAGCTTTCTTT. Translating gives CASSLRKGGWDTEAFF.